These T cell receptor beta chains were read from a single sample in a study of graft-versus-host responses after intestinal transplantation. Their specific antigens are unknown. The data were produced by immunoSEQ multiplex PCR, yet TCRdb's version contains in-frame clones alone and is incomplete. The sample contains some 95,000 clones, 90% to 95% of which appear only once. Source: unstimulated CD8+ T cells sorted from spleen or lymph node cells, taken before intestinal transplant. The receptor set was obtained from a human donor who received an intestinal transplant. Both conserved end residues are part of each CDR3. The order of the fields is J gene, V gene, clone size, D gene, CDR3 DNA, CDR3 protein. D genes are given only for firm matches. Rows may omit the clone size; those that give it use once, few, many or a size class.

J: TRBJ2-7; V: TRBV27; size: NA; D: NA; DNA: TGTGCCAGCAGTGTCATCAGGGGGGCTTACGAGCAGTACTTC; CDR3: CASSVIRGAYEQYF
J: TRBJ2-3; V: TRBV9; size: NA; D: TRBD2; DNA: TGTGCCAGCAGCGTTACTAGCGGTTTCACAGATACGCAGTATTTT; CDR3: CASSVTSGFTDTQYF
J: TRBJ1-5; V: TRBV2; size: NA; D: NA; DNA: TGTGCCAGCAGTGGGGGGGATAGCAATCAGCCCCAGCATTTT; CDR3: CASSGGDSNQPQHF
J: TRBJ2-2; V: TRBV7-6; size: NA; D: NA; DNA: TGTGCCAGCGGTCACTGGGGACAGAACACCGGGGAGCTGTTTTTT; CDR3: CASGHWGQNTGELFF
J: TRBJ1-5; V: TRBV7-9; size: NA; D: NA; DNA: TGTGCCAGCAGTCCCCAGGGATGGGATCAGCCCCAGCATTTT; CDR3: CASSPQGWDQPQHF
J: TRBJ2-1; V: TRBV6-5; size: NA; D: TRBD2; DNA: TGTGCCAGCAGTTCAGATAGCGGGGGGACCAATGAGCAGTTCTTC; CDR3: CASSSDSGGTNEQFF
J: TRBJ2-3; V: TRBV4-1; size: NA; D: TRBD2; DNA: TGCGCCAGCAGCCTCTGGACTAGCGGCACAGATACGCAGTATTTT; CDR3: CASSLWTSGTDTQYF
J: TRBJ1-1; V: TRBV4-3; size: NA; D: TRBD1; DNA: TGCGCCAGCAGCCAAGACAGGGGGCTTACTGAAGCTTTCTTT; CDR3: CASSQDRGLTEAFF
J: TRBJ2-3; V: TRBV10-2; size: NA; D: NA; DNA: TGCGCCAGCAGTGAGTGGGTGGAGGAGAACACAGATACGCAGTATTTT; CDR3: CASSEWVEENTDTQYF
J: TRBJ1-1; V: TRBV6-6; size: NA; D: NA; DNA: TGTGCCAGCAGTTACGAGATAAACACTGAAGCTTTCTTT; CDR3: CASSYEINTEAFF
J: TRBJ2-7; V: TRBV4-1; size: NA; D: TRBD1; DNA: TGCGCCAGCAGCCCCATAGGACAGGGAACCTACGAGCAGTACTTC; CDR3: CASSPIGQGTYEQYF
J: TRBJ1-2; V: TRBV5-1; size: NA; D: TRBD1; DNA: TGCGCCAGCAGCTCAGACAGGGGCCAAGGGCTAACCTTC; CDR3: CASSSDRGQGLTF
J: TRBJ2-1; V: TRBV5-6; size: NA; D: TRBD2; DNA: TGTGCCAGCAGCTTGGGACTAGCTGGGCAGTTCTTC; CDR3: CASSLGLAGQFF
J: TRBJ2-7; V: TRBV28; size: few; D: TRBD1; DNA: TGTGCCAGCAGAACGGGACAGGGGGTGAACGAGCAGTACTTC; CDR3: CASRTGQGVNEQYF
J: TRBJ2-7; V: TRBV7-9; size: NA; D: NA; DNA: TGTGCCAGCAGCTTAAGAGATGGGGTAGAGGGAATCTACGAGCAGTACTTC; CDR3: CASSLRDGVEGIYEQYF
J: TRBJ1-1; V: TRBV28; size: NA; D: TRBD1; DNA: TGTGCCAGCGGAAACACAGGGGCCTCCACTGAAGCTTTCTTT; CDR3: CASGNTGASTEAFF
J: TRBJ1-1; V: TRBV5-1; size: NA; D: NA; DNA: TGCGCCAGCAGCTACAGGACAACGAACACTGAAGCTTTCTTT; CDR3: CASSYRTTNTEAFF
J: TRBJ2-7; V: TRBV2; size: NA; D: TRBD1; DNA: TGTGCCAGCAGTGAATTAGGACAGGTCCTCTCCTACGAGCAGTACTTC; CDR3: CASSELGQVLSYEQYF
J: TRBJ1-4; V: TRBV4-3; size: NA; D: TRBD1; DNA: TGCGCCAGCAGGGGACAGGGAGCCGAAAAACTGTTTTTT; CDR3: CASRGQGAEKLFF
J: TRBJ2-2; V: TRBV30; size: NA; D: NA; DNA: TGTGCCTGGAGGTGGCAGCGCGTCACCGGGGAGCTGTTTTTT; CDR3: CAWRWQRVTGELFF
J: TRBJ2-1; V: TRBV4-1; size: NA; D: NA; DNA: TGCGCCAGCAGCCAAGATCCCCAGCGGAATGATGAGCAGTTCTTC; CDR3: CASSQDPQRNDEQFF
J: TRBJ1-2; V: TRBV7-9; size: once; D: NA; DNA: TGTGCCAGCAGCTCAGGGGAGAACTATGGCTACACCTTC; CDR3: CASSSGENYGYTF
J: TRBJ1-2; V: TRBV2; size: NA; D: TRBD1; DNA: TGTGCCAGCAGGGAGACAGGGGACTATGGCTACACCTTC; CDR3: CASRETGDYGYTF
J: TRBJ2-1; V: TRBV29-1; size: NA; D: TRBD2; DNA: TGCAGCGTTGAGGAACGGACTAGCGGAAACAATGAGCAGTTCTTC; CDR3: CSVEERTSGNNEQFF
J: TRBJ2-7; V: TRBV2; size: NA; D: NA; DNA: TGTGCCAGCAGTGAGAGCGGACTAAGCTCCTACGAGCAGTACTTC; CDR3: CASSESGLSSYEQYF
J: TRBJ2-6; V: TRBV5-4; size: NA; D: TRBD1; DNA: TGTGCCAGCAGCCACCCGGACAGGGCGGTGGCTGGGGCCAACGTCCTGACTTTC; CDR3: CASSHPDRAVAGANVLTF